The present TCR beta chain was sequenced within a study of CD8 T cells in Susac syndrome. RNA was extracted with the RNeasy kit, and a quantity of about 0.45 to 1 ug was reverse transcribed using random hexamers. A single record per CDR3 protein comes from TCRdb applying MiXCR to the immunoSEQ multiplex PCR reads. The sample contains approximately 200,000 distinct CDR3 sequences, roughly 96% of which appear only once. Germline loops: CDR1 DFQATT, CDR2 SNEGSKA (reference sequence). The V gene lost 6 bases and the J gene lost 0 bases, with 22 bases spanning the gap. The CDR3 totals 17 residues. The origin of this receptor is a human donor with multiple sclerosis. Sequencing was performed on CD4+ T cells from PBMCs. The chain joins TRBV20-1 to TRBJ2-3, with D possibly TRBD2 on 6 matching bases. Written as DNA, the CDR3 is TGCAGTGCCAAGGGACTCTTGGGGATCTCTAGCACAGATACGCAGTATTTT. This translates into CSAKGLLGISSTDTQYF.